This entry lists 24 T cell receptor beta chains sequenced from one sample in a study of beta chain features in type 1 diabetes (dated by TCRdb to between 2017 and 2018). Libraries were prepared through the immunoSEQ multiplex PCR assay. The entire isolated RNA was reverse transcribed using the High Capacity cDNA Reverse Transcription Kit, and thus expressed TCRB transcripts were sequenced. Not all clones reach the TCRdb copy of this immuneACCESS table, which keeps in-frame sequences only. Checked studies attribute under half of the gap to unresolved V genes and leave the rest unexplained. A total of roughly 350,000 clones appear in this sample, approximately 10% of them only once. Clones ranked in the top ten supply about 0.014% of the sample. Sequencing used naive CD4+ T cells from blood. Explained via the paper, the cell subset or site label denotes: true naive CD4+ T cells. The receptors come from a woman in her twenties or thirties in good health.

This clone appeared a few times. The rearrangement uses TRBV19 and TRBJ1-1, with D possibly being TRBD1 (6 bases). V was shortened by 3 bases and J by 0 bases, with 11 bases between the two germline ends. The CDR3 consists of 15 residues. The V gene's germline CDR1 is LNHDA and CDR2 SQIVND (reference sequence). The CDR3 DNA follows: TGTGCCAGTAGTATCGGACAGACTATGAACACTGAAGCTTTCTTT. This encodes CASSIGQTMNTEAFF.

This clone has more than one count but fewer than ten. The chain employs TRBV5-4 and TRBJ2-3, with 8 bases that match TRBD2. Per the germline V gene, CDR1 is SGHNT and CDR2 is YYREEE (reference sequence). V dropped 0 bases and J dropped 3; count of bases not matched to a gene: 6. The CDR3 spans 16 residues. As DNA, the CDR3 is TGTGCCAGCAGCTTGGGCCTACCGGGAGGGACAGATACGCAGTATTTT. This gives the protein CASSLGLPGGTDTQYF.

This clone was found a few times. V is TRBV7-2 and J is TRBJ2-3; a weak D match, TRBD1 (5 bases). Germline V CDR1 and CDR2: SGHTA, FQGNSA. This CDR3 spans 15 amino acids. V lost 2 bases and J 2 bases, leaving 11 bases between the germline ends. The CDR3 region has the DNA TGTGCCAGCAGCTTATGGGGCGGCAACACAGATACGCAGTATTTT. Translated: CASSLWGGNTDTQYF.

The V gene is TRBV5-1, the J gene TRBJ2-5, with 8 nucleotides matching TRBD1. CDR1 and CDR2 from the germline V gene are SGHRS and YFSETQ. V gave up 4 bases and J gave up 4 bases; unmatched junction bases: 6. The CDR3 has 14 amino acids. CDR3 residues: CASSAGQGRETQYF. The DNA of the CDR3 is TGCGCCAGCAGCGCTGGACAGGGACGAGAGACCCAGTACTTC.

This clone has a handful of counts. This chain joins TRBV29-1 and TRBJ2-3, with 8 bases lining up with TRBD2. In germline, CDR1 is SQVTM, CDR2 ANQGSEA. V lost 7 bases to trimming and J lost 1 base; unmatched junction nucleotides: 4. CDR3 length: 13 residues. CDR3 sequence (DNA): TGCAGCGCCGAGACTAGCGGCACAGATACGCAGTATTTT. Amino acids: CSAETSGTDTQYF.

This clone appeared a few times. The chain couples TRBV29-1 to TRBJ2-7; 8 bases map to TRBD1. The J segment lost 6 bases and the V segment lost 6 bases, leaving 10 bases of the junction unmatched. This CDR3 is 13 amino acids long. CDR1 is SQVTM, CDR2 ANQGSEA, per germline. The CDR3 is CSVGGQVALEQYF. CDR3 in DNA: TGCAGCGTGGGGGGACAGGTAGCTCTCGAGCAGTACTTC.

This chain's CDR3 is CATAGGGVTGELFF. CDR3 nucleotide sequence: TGTGCCACCGCCGGGGGAGGGGTTACCGGGGAGCTGTTTTTT. V usage is TRBV15 and J usage is TRBJ2-2; 7 bases agree with TRBD2. The CDR3 covers 14 residues. Germline-derived CDR1 and CDR2 are LNHNV and YYDKDF (reference sequence). With 8 bases clipped from V and 5 bases from J, the junction kept 8 bases outside the gene matches.

CDR3 protein: CASSSGTGTKNIQYF. The DNA of the CDR3 is TGTGCCAGCAGTTCAGGGACAGGGACCAAAAACATTCAGTACTTC. This sequence joins TRBV6-5 and TRBJ2-4; 9 positions match TRBD1. CDR1 is MNHEY and CDR2 is SVGAGI in the germline V gene. The junction had 3 bases not matched to a gene; V was cut back by 4 bases and J by 2 bases. The CDR3 is made up of 15 amino acids.

This clone has a handful of counts. The chain uses TRBV18 and TRBJ2-1; 10 bases line up with TRBD2. The junction had 8 bases not matched to a gene; V was cut back by 3 bases and J by 9 bases. CDR3 length equals 15 residues. Per the germline V gene, CDR1 is KGHSH and CDR2 is LQKENI. CDR3 amino acids: CASSPPSIAGGEQFF. In DNA form, the CDR3 reads TGTGCCAGCTCACCCCCATCGATAGCGGGGGGTGAGCAGTTCTTC. Using reference TRBV18 and TRBJ2-1 for the parts outside the CDR3, the full variable domain is NAGVMQNPRHLVRRRGQEARLRCSPMKGHSHVYWYRQLPEEGLKFMVYLQKENIIDESGMPKERFSAEFPKEGPSILRIQQVVRGDSAAYFCASSPPSIAGGEQFFGPGTRLTVL.

This clone was seen a few times. V usage is TRBV23-1 and J usage is TRBJ2-1, with a tentative D call TRBD2 (5 bases). TRBV23-1 is treated as an ORF (open reading frame) with a function not yet certain. Trimming removed 6 bases at V and 1 base at J, with 13 bases between. The length of the CDR3 is 15 residues. The CDR3 reads CASRHSEESYNEQFF. In DNA form, the CDR3 reads TGCGCCAGCAGACATAGCGAGGAGTCCTACAATGAGCAGTTCTTC.

The V call is TRBV27, the J call TRBJ2-1, with TRBD2 matching 7 bases. With V trimmed by 5 bases and J by 7 bases, 8 bases remained unmatched. Germline CDR1 and CDR2: MNHEY and SMNVEV (reference sequence). This CDR3 spans 14 amino acids. The CDR3 DNA is TGTGCCAGCAGTCCCCAGGCCGGGAGGAATGAGCAGTTCTTC. Translation gives CASSPQAGRNEQFF.

CDR3 protein: CASSISGTTYNEQFF. DNA of the CDR3: TGTGCCAGCAGCATTAGCGGGACCACCTACAATGAGCAGTTCTTC. The V call is TRBV7-9, the J call TRBJ2-1, with 8 bases aligning to TRBD2. The germline V gene has CDR1 SEHNR and CDR2 FQNEAQ (reference sequence). Losses at the gene ends were 5 bases for V and 2 bases for J; bases not matched to a gene: 5. This CDR3 is built from 15 residues.

The table lists this clone with a few counts. V usage is TRBV27 and J usage is TRBJ2-5, with 15 bases that match TRBD2. V lost 5 bases to trimming and J lost 4 bases; unmatched junction nucleotides: 5. Germline-derived CDR1 and CDR2 are MNHEY and SMNVEV (reference sequence). The CDR3 runs to 16 residues. DNA of the CDR3: TGTGCCAGCAGTCGACCGGGACTAGCGGGAGGAGAGACCCAGTACTTC. This encodes CASSRPGLAGGETQYF.

This chain links TRBV29-1 with TRBJ2-3; 12 bases agree with TRBD2. CDR1 and CDR2 (germline): SQVTM, ANQGSEA. V lost 7 bases to trimming and J lost 6 bases; unmatched junction nucleotides: 20. The CDR3 consists of 18 residues. CDR3 residues: CSAALGAPGTSGQDTQYF. For the CDR3, the DNA is TGCAGCGCCGCCCTAGGGGCCCCCGGGACTAGCGGGCAGGATACGCAGTATTTT.

This sequence joins TRBV5-1 and TRBJ1-2, with D tentatively TRBD1 (6 bases). The germline V gene has CDR1 SGHRS and CDR2 YFSETQ. The CDR3 has 13 residues. V was trimmed by 3 bases and J by 8 bases, leaving 14 bases between them. CDR3 protein: CASSYRDGGGYTF. CDR3 nucleotides: TGCGCCAGCAGCTACAGGGACGGAGGAGGCTACACCTTC.

The chain links TRBV6-6 to TRBJ2-1, with D possibly TRBD1 on 8 matching bases. The CDR3 extends over 16 amino acids. V was clipped by 4 bases and J by 7 bases, with 20 bases between them. Germline V lookup: CDR1 MNHNY, CDR2 SVGAGI (reference sequence). The CDR3 reads CASSSRGAGGGNEQFF. Written as DNA, the CDR3 is TGTGCCAGCAGTTCCCGGGGGGCAGGGGGCGGGAATGAGCAGTTCTTC.

The rearrangement joins TRBV7-3 to TRBJ2-1; 11 nucleotides align to TRBD2. The V gene's germline CDR1 is SGHTA and CDR2 FQGTGA. The CDR3 is 15 residues long. J gave up 7 bases and V 2 bases, and 4 bases lay outside the gene matches. In DNA, the CDR3 is TGTGCCAGCAGCTTATTAGCGGGAGGGGGGAATGAGCAGTTCTTC. As protein: CASSLLAGGGNEQFF.

The chain employs TRBV2 and TRBJ2-5; tentative D call: TRBD1 (6 bases). Trimming took 6 bases from V and 5 from J, leaving 13 bases between them. Germline V gene lookup returns CDR1 SNHLY and CDR2 FYNNEI. The CDR3 is 13 amino acids. The CDR3 nucleotides read TGTGCCAGCAGCAACAGGGAAATGGAGACCCAGTACTTC. It yields the protein CASSNREMETQYF.

This rearrangement joins TRBV30 to TRBJ2-2; no clear D. CDR3 length: 14 residues. CDR1 is GTSNPN, CDR2 SVGIG, per germline (reference sequence). Trimming shortened V by 4 bases and J by 0 bases, and 9 bases separated the two germline ends. The CDR3 here is CAWTSTSNTGELFF. Written as DNA, the CDR3 is TGTGCCTGGACGAGCACCTCGAACACCGGGGAGCTGTTTTTT.

This chain uses TRBV7-3 with TRBJ2-2, with D uncertain. CDR3 length: 14 amino acids. Germline V CDR1 and CDR2: SGHTA, FQGTGA. V lost 2 bases, J lost 7 bases, and 11 bases lay in between. The CDR3 DNA follows: TGTGCCAGCAGCTTATCACCGAGTGGCGGGGAGCTGTTTTTT. Translating gives CASSLSPSGGELFF.

This clone was detected a few times. The chain is built from TRBV4-1 and TRBJ2-3; 10 nucleotides agree with TRBD2. The CDR3 covers 17 residues. Trimming at V came to 3 bases and at J to 4 bases, leaving 10 bases not matched to a gene. Germline CDR1 reads MGHRA; CDR2 reads YSYEKL. CDR3 sequence: CASSQLPTLAGADTQYF. The CDR3 DNA reads TGCGCCAGCAGCCAGCTTCCCACTCTAGCGGGAGCAGATACGCAGTATTTT.

V and J are TRBV9 and TRBJ2-1, with 14 bases lining up with TRBD2. Germline lookup yields CDR1 SGDLS and CDR2 YYNGEE. V shed 4 bases and J 10 bases; nucleotides not matched to a gene: 10. There are 16 residues in the CDR3. The CDR3 region has the DNA TGTGCCAGCAGCCCACGGGGACTAGCGGGAGCGGAGGAGCAGTTCTTC. This sequence encodes CASSPRGLAGAEEQFF.

The gene calls are TRBV4-3 and TRBJ2-5; D is unresolved. CDR3 length: 13 amino acids. With 0 bases removed from V and 5 bases from J, the gap between germline ends came to 7 bases. Germline CDR1 reads LGHNA; CDR2 reads YSLEER. CDR3 sequence reads: CASSQDYGETQYF. The CDR3 nucleotides are TGCGCCAGCAGCCAAGACTACGGGGAGACCCAGTACTTC.

This clone was seen more than once but under ten times. This chain links TRBV19 with TRBJ2-3, with 8 bases aligning to TRBD2. Losses at the gene ends were 6 bases for V and 4 bases for J; bases not matched to a gene: 6. This CDR3 is 14 amino acids long. Germline V CDR1 and CDR2: LNHDA, SQIVND (reference sequence). The CDR3 loop is CASRPSGSPDTQYF. The CDR3 bases are TGTGCCAGTAGACCTAGCGGGTCTCCAGATACGCAGTATTTT.